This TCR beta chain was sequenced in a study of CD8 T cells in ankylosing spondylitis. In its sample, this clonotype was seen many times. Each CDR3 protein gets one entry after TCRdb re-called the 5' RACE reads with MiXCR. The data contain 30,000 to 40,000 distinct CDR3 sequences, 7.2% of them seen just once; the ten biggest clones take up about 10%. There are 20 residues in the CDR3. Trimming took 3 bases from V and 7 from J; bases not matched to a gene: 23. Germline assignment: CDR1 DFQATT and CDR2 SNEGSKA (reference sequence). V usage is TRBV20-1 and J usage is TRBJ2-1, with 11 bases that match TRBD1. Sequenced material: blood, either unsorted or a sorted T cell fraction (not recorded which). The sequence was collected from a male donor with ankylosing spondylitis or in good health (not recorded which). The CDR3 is CSARKTKTLSDRGQRNEQFF. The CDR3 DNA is TGCAGTGCTAGGAAGACTAAGACCCTTTCGGACAGGGGGCAGAGGAATGAGCAGTTCTTC.